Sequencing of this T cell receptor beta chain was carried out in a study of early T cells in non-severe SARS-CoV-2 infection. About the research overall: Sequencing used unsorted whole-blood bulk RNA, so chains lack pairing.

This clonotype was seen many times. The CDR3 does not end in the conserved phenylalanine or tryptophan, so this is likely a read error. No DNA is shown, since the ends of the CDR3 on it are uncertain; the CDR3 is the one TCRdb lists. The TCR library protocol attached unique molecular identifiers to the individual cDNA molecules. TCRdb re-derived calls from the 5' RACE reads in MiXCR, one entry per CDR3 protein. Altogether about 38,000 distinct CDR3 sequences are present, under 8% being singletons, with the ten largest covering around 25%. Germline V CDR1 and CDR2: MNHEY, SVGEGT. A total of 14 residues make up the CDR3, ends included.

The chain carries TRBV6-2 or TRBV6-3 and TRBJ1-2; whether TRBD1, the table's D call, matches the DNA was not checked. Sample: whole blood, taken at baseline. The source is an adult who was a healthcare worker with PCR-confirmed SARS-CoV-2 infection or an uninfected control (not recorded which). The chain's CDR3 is CASGTRDRRWRCLI.